The TCR beta chain under discussion was sequenced for a study of blood T cell repertoires in COVID-19. Looking at the study overall: Sources were T cells, B-cell-depleted T cells, or PBMCs; the material itself was cDNA or gDNA.

Looked up from germline, CDR1 is SGHKS and CDR2 is YYEKEE (reference sequence). V gave up 4 bases and J gave up 9 bases; unmatched junction bases: 12. The CDR3 consists of 17 residues. Method: immunoSEQ multiplex PCR; TCRdb's copy keeps in-frame clones and lacks some. The profile covers about 170,000 clones, with less than 90% appearing a single time and 3.5% to 5% taken by the ten largest. Participants were aged about 18 to 95 years, lived in roughly 23 US areas, and enrolled virtually. In assigning cohorts, the study relied on participant-reported clinical history. The chain carries TRBV5-5 and TRBJ2-3, with 15 positions matching TRBD2. The specimen sequenced was PBMCs or T cells enriched from blood (not recorded which). The sequence was obtained from a woman in her 50s who had recovered from COVID-19. This CDR3 reads CASSTGLAGGHGVTQYF. The CDR3 nucleotides are TGTGCCAGCAGCACGGGACTAGCGGGGGGCCACGGAGTCACGCAGTATTTT.